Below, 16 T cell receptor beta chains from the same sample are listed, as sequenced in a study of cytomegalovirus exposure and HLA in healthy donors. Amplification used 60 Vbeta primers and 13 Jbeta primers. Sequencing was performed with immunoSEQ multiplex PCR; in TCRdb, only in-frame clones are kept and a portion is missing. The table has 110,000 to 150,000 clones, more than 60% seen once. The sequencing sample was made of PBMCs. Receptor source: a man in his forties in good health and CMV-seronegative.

CDR3 amino acids: CASSWGVNTEAFF. DNA of the CDR3: TGTGCCAGCAGTTGGGGGGTGAACACTGAAGCTTTCTTT. The rearrangement uses TRBV27 and TRBJ1-1, with D possibly TRBD1 on 5 matching bases. Germline CDR1 MNHEY, CDR2 SMNVEV (reference sequence). The CDR3 runs 13 residues. The V gene lost 4 bases and the J gene lost 0 bases, with 6 bases spanning the gap.

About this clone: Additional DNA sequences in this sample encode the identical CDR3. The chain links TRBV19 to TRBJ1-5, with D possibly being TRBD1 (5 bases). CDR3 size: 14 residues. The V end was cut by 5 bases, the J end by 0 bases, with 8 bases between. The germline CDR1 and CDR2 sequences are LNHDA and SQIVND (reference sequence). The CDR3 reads CASSRGGSNQPQHF. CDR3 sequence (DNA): TGTGCCAGTAGTCGCGGGGGTAGCAATCAGCCCCAGCATTTT.

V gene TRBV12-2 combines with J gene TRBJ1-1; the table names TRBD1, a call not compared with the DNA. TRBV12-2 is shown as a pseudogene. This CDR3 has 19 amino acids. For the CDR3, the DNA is TGTGCAAGTCGCTTCTCACAGACCGAAGGTGCCCCAATGAACACTGAAGCTTTCTTT. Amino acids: CASRFSQTEGAPMNTEAFF.

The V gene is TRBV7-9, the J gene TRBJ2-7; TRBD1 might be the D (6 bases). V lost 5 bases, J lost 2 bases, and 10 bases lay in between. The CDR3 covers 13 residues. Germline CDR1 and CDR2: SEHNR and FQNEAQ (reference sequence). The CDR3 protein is CASSLNRAYEQYF. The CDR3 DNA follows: TGTGCCAGCAGCCTCAACAGGGCCTACGAGCAGTACTTC.

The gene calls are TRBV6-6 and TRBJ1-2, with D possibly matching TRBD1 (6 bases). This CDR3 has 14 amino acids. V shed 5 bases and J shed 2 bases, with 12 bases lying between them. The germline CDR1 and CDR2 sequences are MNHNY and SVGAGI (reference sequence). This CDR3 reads CASSTGQSNYGYTF. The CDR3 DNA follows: TGTGCCAGCAGTACTGGACAGAGCAACTATGGCTACACCTTC.

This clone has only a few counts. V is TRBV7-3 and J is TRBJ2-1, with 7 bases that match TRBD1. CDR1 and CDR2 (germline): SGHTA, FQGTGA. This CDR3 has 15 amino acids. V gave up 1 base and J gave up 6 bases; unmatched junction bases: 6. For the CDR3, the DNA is TGTGCCAGCAGCTTAAAAGGGACAGTGATCAATGAGCAGTTCTTC. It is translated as CASSLKGTVINEQFF. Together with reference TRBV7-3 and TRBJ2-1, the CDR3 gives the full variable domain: GAGVSQTPSNKVTEKGKYVELRCDPISGHTALYWYRQSLGQGPEFLIYFQGTGAADDSGLPNDRFFAVRPEGSVSTLKIQRTERGDSAVYLCASSLKGTVINEQFFGPGTRLTVL.

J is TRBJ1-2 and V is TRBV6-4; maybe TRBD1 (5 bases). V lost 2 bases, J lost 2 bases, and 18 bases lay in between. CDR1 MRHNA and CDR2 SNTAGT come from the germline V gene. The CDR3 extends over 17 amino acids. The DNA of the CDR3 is TGTGCCAGCAGTGACGCGCTTTGGCAGGGCTGGAACTATGGCTACACCTTC. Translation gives CASSDALWQGWNYGYTF.

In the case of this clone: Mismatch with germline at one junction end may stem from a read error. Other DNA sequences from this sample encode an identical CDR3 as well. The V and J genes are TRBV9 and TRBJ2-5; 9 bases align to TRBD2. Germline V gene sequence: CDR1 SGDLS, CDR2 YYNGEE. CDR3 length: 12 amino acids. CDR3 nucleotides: TGCGCCAGCAGCCTTAGCGGGGGGACCCAGTACTTC. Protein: CASSLSGGTQYF.

The CDR3 DNA follows: TGTGCCAGCAGCCACGGGACTAGCTACGAGCAGTACTTC. Translated, it gives CASSHGTSYEQYF. The chain joins TRBV4-2 to TRBJ2-7; 8 bases fit TRBD2. The CDR3 sequence is 13 residues long. V shed 3 bases, J shed 3 bases, and the junction held 1 base outside the gene matches. Looked up from germline, CDR1 is LGHNA and CDR2 is YNFKEQ.

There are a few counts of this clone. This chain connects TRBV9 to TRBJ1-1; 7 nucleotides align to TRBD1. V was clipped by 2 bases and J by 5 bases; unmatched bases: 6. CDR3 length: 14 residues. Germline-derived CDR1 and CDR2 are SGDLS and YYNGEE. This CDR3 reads CASSVTGSGTEAFF. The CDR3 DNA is TGTGCCAGCAGCGTGACAGGGAGCGGAACTGAAGCTTTCTTT.

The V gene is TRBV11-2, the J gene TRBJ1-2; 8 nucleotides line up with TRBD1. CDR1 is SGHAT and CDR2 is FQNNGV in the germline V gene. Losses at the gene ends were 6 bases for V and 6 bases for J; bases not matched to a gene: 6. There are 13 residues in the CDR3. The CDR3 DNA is TGTGCCAGCAGATCCGGGACAGGAAATGGCTACACCTTC. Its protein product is CASRSGTGNGYTF.

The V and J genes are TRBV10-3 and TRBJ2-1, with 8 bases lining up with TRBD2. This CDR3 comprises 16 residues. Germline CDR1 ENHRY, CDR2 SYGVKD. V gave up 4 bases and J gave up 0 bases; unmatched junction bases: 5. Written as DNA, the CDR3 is TGTGCCATCAGTGGGGATAGCGGGGTCTCCTACAATGAGCAGTTCTTC. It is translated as CAISGDSGVSYNEQFF.

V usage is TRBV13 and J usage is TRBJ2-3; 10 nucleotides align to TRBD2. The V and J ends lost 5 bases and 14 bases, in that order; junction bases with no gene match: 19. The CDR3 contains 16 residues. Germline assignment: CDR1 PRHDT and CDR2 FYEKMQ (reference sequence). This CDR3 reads CASSPGRSALAGWVYF. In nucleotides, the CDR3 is TGTGCCAGCAGCCCGGGGAGGAGCGCACTAGCGGGGTGGGTGTATTTT.

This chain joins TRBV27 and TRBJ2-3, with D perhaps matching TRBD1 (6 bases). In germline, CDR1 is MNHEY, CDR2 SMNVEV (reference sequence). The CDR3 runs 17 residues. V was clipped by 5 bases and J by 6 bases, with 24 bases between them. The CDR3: CASSRVLDSASLDTQYF. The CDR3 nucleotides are TGTGCCAGCAGTAGGGTTTTGGACAGCGCCAGCCTGGATACGCAGTATTTT.

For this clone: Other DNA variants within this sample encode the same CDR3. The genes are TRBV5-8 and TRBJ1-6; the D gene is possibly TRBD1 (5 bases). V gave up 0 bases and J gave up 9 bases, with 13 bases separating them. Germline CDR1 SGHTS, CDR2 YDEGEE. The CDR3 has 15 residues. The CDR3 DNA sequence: TGTGCCAGCAGCTTGGAGACAGCACCGAGTTCACCCCTCCACTTT. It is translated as CASSLETAPSSPLHF. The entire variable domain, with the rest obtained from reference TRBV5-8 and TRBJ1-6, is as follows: EAGVTQSPTHLIKTRGQQATLRCSPISGHTSVYWYQQALGLGLQFLLWYDEGEERNRGNFPPRFSGRQFPNYSSELNVNALELEDSALYLCASSLETAPSSPLHFGNGTRLTVT.

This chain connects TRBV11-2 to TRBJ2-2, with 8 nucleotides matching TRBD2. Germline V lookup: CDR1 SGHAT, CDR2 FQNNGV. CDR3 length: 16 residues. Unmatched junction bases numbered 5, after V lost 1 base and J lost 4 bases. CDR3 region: CASSLVAGGTTGELFF. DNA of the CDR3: TGTGCCAGCAGCTTAGTCGCGGGGGGTACCACCGGGGAGCTGTTTTTT.